This T cell receptor (beta chain) was recorded in a study of T cell responses to AZD1222 COVID-19 vaccine. Turning to the study itself: Second-dose recipients at about 4 or about 12 weeks were treated as one pooled group. Study outcomes and limitations: Clonal diversity was possibly underestimated; the donors were predominantly white British and more often female. CD4 TCRs linked to vaccination spanned spike, dominating at 160-218 and 743-854.

Trimming stripped 4 bases from V and 5 bases from J, with 16 bases between. The CDR3 runs 14 residues. From germline, CDR1 is SGHRS and CDR2 YFSETQ. Data came from immunoSEQ multiplex PCR; TCRdb stores just in-frame clones and leaves some out. The repertoire consists of some 130,000 clones, with roughly 91% occurring once and the leading ten covering under 3.5%. Notes on this clone: Antigen: not known.

This clonotype was sampled from an adult in good health. This chain links TRBV5-1 with TRBJ2-7; D gene ambiguous. Sequences were derived from peripheral blood, sampled on day 0 of AZD1222 vaccination. The DNA of the CDR3 is TGCGCCAGCAGCCCCACCCCAGCCACCAACGAGCAGTACTTC. Protein sequence: CASSPTPATNEQYF.